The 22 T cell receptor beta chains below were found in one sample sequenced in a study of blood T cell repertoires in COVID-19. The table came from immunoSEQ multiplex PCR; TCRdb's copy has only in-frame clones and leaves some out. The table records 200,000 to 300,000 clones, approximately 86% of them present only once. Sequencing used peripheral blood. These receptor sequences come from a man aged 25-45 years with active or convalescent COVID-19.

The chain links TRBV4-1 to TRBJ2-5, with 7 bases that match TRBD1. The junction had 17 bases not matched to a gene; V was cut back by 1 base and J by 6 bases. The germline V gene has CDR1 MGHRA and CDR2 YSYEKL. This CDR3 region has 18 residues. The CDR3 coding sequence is TGCGCCAGCAGCCAAGTGAAGGGGGCCAAGGAGAAGGAAAAGACCCAGTACTTC. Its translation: CASSQVKGAKEKEKTQYF.

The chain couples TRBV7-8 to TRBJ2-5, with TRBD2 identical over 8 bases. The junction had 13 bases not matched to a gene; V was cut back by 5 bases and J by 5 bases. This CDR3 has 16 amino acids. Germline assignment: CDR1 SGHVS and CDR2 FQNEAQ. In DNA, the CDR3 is TGTGCCAGCAGCGGCCGGACTAGCTTTCTTGGGGAGACCCAGTACTTC. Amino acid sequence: CASSGRTSFLGETQYF.

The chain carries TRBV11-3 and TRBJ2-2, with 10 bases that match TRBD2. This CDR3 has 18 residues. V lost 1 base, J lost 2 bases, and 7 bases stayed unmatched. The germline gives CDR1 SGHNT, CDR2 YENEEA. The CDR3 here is CASSLGALAGANTGELFF. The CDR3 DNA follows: TGTGCCAGCAGCTTAGGGGCCCTAGCGGGGGCAAACACCGGGGAGCTGTTTTTT.

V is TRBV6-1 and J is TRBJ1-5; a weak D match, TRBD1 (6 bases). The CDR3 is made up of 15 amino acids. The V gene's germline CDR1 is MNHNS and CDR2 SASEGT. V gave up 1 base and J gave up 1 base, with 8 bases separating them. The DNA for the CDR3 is TGTGCCAGCAGTGAAGGGGGGACAAGCAATCAGCCCCAGCATTTT. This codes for CASSEGGTSNQPQHF.

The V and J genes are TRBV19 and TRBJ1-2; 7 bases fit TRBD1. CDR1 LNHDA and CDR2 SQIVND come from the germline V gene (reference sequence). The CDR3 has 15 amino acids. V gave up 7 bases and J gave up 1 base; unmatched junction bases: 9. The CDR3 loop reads CASKKGALHNYGYTF. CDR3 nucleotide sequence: TGTGCCAGTAAGAAGGGGGCCCTACATAACTATGGCTACACCTTC.

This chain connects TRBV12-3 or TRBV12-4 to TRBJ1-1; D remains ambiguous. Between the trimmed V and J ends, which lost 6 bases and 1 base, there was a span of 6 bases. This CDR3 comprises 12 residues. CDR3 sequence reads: CASRERNTEAFF. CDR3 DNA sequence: TGTGCCAGCAGGGAGAGGAACACTGAAGCTTTCTTT.

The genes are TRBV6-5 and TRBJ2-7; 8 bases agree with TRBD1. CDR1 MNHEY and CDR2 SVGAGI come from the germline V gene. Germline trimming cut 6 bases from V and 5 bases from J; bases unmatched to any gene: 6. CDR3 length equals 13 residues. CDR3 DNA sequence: TGTGCCAGCAGGCTCAGGGGGCCCAACGAGCAGTACTTC. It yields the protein CASRLRGPNEQYF.

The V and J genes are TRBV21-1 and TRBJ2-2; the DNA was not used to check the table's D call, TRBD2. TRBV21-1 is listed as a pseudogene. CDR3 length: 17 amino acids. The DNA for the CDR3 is TGTGCCAGCAGCTCCAACGACGGGGAGGCGAACACCGGGGAGCTGTTTTTT. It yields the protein CASSSNDGEANTGELFF.

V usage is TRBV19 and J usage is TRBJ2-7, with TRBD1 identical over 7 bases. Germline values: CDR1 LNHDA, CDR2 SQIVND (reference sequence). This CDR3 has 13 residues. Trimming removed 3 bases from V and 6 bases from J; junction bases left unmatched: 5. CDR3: CASSITGASEQYF. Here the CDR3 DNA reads TGTGCCAGTAGTATCACAGGGGCCTCCGAGCAGTACTTC. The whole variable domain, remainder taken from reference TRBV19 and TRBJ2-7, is DGGITQSPKYLFRKEGQNVTLSCEQNLNHDAMYWYRQDPGQGLRLIYYSQIVNDFQKGDIAEGYSVSREKKESFPLTVTSAQKNPTAFYLCASSITGASEQYFGPGTRLTVT.

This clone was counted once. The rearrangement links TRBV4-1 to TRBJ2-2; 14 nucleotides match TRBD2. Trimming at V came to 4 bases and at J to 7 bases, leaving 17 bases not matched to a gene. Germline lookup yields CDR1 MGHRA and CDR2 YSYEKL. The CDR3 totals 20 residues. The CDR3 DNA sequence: TGCGCCAGCAGCCCCCTACTCCCGGGACTAGCGGGGGCACGAGGCGGGGAGCTGTTTTTT. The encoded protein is CASSPLLPGLAGARGGELFF.

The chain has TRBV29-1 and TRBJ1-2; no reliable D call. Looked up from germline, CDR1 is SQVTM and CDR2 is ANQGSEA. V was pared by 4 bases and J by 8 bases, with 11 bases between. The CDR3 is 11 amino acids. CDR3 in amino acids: CSVGVGGGYTF. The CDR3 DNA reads TGCAGCGTTGGTGTCGGAGGGGGCTACACCTTC.

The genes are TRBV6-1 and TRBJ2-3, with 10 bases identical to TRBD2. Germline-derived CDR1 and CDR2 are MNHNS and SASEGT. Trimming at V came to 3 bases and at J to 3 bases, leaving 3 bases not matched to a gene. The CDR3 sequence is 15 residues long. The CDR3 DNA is TGTGCCAGCAGTGAGGATAGCGGGGGGACAGATACGCAGTATTTT. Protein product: CASSEDSGGTDTQYF.

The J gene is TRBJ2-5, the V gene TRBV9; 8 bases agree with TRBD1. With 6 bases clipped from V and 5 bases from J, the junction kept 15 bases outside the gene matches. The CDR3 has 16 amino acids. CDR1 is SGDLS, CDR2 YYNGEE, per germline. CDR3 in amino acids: CASTTSPGGAGETQYF. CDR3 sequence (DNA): TGTGCCAGCACAACCTCCCCAGGGGGCGCGGGGGAGACCCAGTACTTC.

CDR3 sequence (DNA): TGTGCCAGCAGCCCGAGCCCCAACACAGGGATCGATGGCTACACCTTC. It translates to CASSPSPNTGIDGYTF. J is TRBJ1-2 and V is TRBV7-3; possibly TRBD1 for D (6 bases). The V gene's germline CDR1 is SGHTA and CDR2 FQGTGA. CDR3 size: 16 residues. V shed 5 bases and J shed 6 bases, with 22 bases lying between them.

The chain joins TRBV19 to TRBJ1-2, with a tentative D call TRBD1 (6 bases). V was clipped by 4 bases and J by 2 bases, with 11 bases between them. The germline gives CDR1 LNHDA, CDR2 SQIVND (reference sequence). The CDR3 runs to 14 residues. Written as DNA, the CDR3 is TGTGCCAGTAGTAGCGGGGGCGTCAACTATGGCTACACCTTC. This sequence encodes CASSSGGVNYGYTF.

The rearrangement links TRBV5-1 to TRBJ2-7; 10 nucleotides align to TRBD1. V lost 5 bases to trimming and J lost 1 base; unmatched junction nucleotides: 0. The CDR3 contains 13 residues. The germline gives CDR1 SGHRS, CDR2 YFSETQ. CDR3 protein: CASRDRGSYEQYF. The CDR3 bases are TGCGCCAGCAGGGACAGGGGGTCCTACGAGCAGTACTTC.

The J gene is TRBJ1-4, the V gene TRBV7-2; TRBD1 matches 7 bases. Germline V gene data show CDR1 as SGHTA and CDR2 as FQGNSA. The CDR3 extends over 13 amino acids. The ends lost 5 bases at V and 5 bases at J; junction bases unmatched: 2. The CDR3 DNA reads TGTGCCAGCAGCATGGGACAGAATGAAAAACTGTTTTTT. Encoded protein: CASSMGQNEKLFF.

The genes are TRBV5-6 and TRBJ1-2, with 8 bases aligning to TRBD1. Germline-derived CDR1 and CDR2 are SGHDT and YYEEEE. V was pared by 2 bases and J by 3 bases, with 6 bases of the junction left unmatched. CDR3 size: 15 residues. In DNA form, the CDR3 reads TGTGCCAGCAGCTTAGGACAGGGTGGGGACTATGGCTACACCTTC. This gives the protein CASSLGQGGDYGYTF.

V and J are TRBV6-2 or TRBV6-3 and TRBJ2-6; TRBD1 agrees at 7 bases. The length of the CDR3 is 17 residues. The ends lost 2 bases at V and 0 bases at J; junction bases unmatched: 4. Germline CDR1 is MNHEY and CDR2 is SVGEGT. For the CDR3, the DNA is TGTGCCAGCAGTTACCGACAGGGACACTCTGGGGCCAACGTCCTGACTTTC. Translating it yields CASSYRQGHSGANVLTF.

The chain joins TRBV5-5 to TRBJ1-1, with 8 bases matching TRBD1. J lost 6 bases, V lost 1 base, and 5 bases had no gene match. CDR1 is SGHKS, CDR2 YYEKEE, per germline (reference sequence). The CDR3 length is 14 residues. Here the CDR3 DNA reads TGTGCCAGCAGCTTGTGGGTGGACAGGGCTGAAGCTTTCTTT. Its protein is CASSLWVDRAEAFF.

In DNA form, the CDR3 reads TGTGCCTGGAGTGTACTGGGGACAGGGGTGGGCGAGCAGTACTTC. Residues: CAWSVLGTGVGEQYF. The rearrangement uses TRBV30 and TRBJ2-7, with 10 bases aligning to TRBD1. Trimming removed 0 bases from V and 6 bases from J; junction bases left unmatched: 8. The CDR3 is made up of 15 amino acids. CDR1 and CDR2 (germline): GTSNPN, SVGIG (reference sequence). The full variable domain, with the rest looked up from reference TRBV30 and TRBJ2-7, is SQTIHQWPATLVQPVGSPLSLECTVEGTSNPNLYWYRQAAGRGLQLLFYSVGIGQISSEVPQNLSASRPQDRQFILSSKKLLLSDSGFYLCAWSVLGTGVGEQYFGPGTRLTVT.

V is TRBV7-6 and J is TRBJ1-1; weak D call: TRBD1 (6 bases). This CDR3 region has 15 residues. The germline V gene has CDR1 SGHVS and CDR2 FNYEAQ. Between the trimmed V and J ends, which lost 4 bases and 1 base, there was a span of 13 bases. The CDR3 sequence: CASSSTGTKNTEAFF. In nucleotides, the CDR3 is TGTGCCAGCAGCTCAACCGGGACAAAGAACACTGAAGCTTTCTTT. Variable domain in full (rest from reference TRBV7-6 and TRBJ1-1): GAGVSQSPRYKVTKRGQDVALRCDPISGHVSLYWYRQALGQGPEFLTYFNYEAQQDKSGLPNDRFSAERPEGSISTLTIQRTEQRDSAMYRCASSSTGTKNTEAFFGQGTRLTVV.